The clone carrying this T cell receptor beta chain was seen more than once but under ten times. Antigen unknown. PCR used 60 Vbeta primers and 13 Jbeta primers. Under the authors' procedure: Per a later analysis, the number of unique TCR beta chains was roughly 80 million, of which 9 million to 14 million were shared. Only in-frame clones appear in the TCRdb table, and some are missing; sequencing was by immunoSEQ multiplex PCR. The DNA was the basis for D and trimming; V, J and clone size are from that table. The data show approximately 130,000 clones, around 83% seen once. This entry is derived from a study of cytomegalovirus exposure and HLA in healthy donors. About the research overall: Among roughly 180 million T cells, an earlier analysis found 117 million unique TCR beta sequences. The study, taken as a whole, reports: In a later analysis, TCR beta V- and J-gene trimming showed a link to a missense DCLRE1C variant. A later analysis associated 15,000 or so TCR beta sequences with HLA alleles at a 0.05 false discovery rate.

The CDR3 is 15 amino acids. The V segment lost 5 bases and the J segment 1 base; nucleotides outside the gene matches: 3. Germline loops: CDR1 SEHNR, CDR2 FQNEAQ (reference sequence). Sequencing was done on a sample of PBMCs. The chain carries TRBV7-9 and TRBJ2-3, with 10 nucleotides matching TRBD2. The clonotype comes from a man aged 50 to 59 in good health and CMV-seronegative. Written as DNA, the CDR3 is TGTGCCAGCAGCCAAGGACTAGCGGGCACAGATACGCAGTATTTT. Amino acid sequence: CASSQGLAGTDTQYF.